Each of the 3 T cell receptor beta chains below was sequenced from the same sample in a study of blood T cell repertoires in COVID-19. Only in-frame clones appear in the TCRdb table, and some are missing; sequencing was by immunoSEQ multiplex PCR. The profile shows about 400,000 clones, roughly 90% of them singletons. Sequencing was performed on PBMCs or T cells enriched from blood (not recorded which). The receptors shown here come from a woman under 40 with acute COVID-19.

V gene TRBV5-8 combines with J gene TRBJ2-3; 8 bases are shared with TRBD1. This CDR3 comprises 14 residues. J was trimmed by 4 bases and V by 4 bases; bases with no gene match: 5. CDR1 and CDR2 from the germline V gene are SGHTS and YDEGEE. This CDR3 is CASSRTGLADTQYF. The CDR3 DNA sequence: TGTGCCAGCAGCCGGACAGGGCTCGCAGATACGCAGTATTTT. The variable domain in full, completed from reference TRBV5-8 and TRBJ2-3, reads EAGVTQSPTHLIKTRGQQATLRCSPISGHTSVYWYQQALGLGLQFLLWYDEGEERNRGNFPPRFSGRQFPNYSSELNVNALELEDSALYLCASSRTGLADTQYFGPGTRLTVL.

This chain joins TRBV24-1 and TRBJ2-1; 9 nucleotides line up with TRBD2. This CDR3 contains 14 residues. CDR1 and CDR2 (germline): KGHDR, SFDVKD. V shed 3 bases, J shed 10 bases, and the junction held 6 bases outside the gene matches. Here the CDR3 DNA reads TGTGCCACCAGTGATCCCGCGGGGGGGCGAGAGCAGTTCTTC. Protein sequence: CATSDPAGGREQFF.

This clone is a singleton in its sample. The J gene is TRBJ1-2, the V gene TRBV5-1, with 9 bases lining up with TRBD1. Losses at the gene ends were 4 bases for V and 7 bases for J; bases not matched to a gene: 11. The V gene's germline CDR1 is SGHRS and CDR2 YFSETQ. This CDR3 comprises 15 residues. The CDR3 reads CASSGSGTGSGGYTF. CDR3 in DNA: TGCGCCAGCAGCGGCTCCGGGACAGGGTCTGGTGGCTACACCTTC.